Listed below are T cell receptor beta chains from one sample, sequenced in a study of cytomegalovirus exposure and HLA in healthy donors. TCRdb's table, derived via immunoSEQ multiplex PCR, lists solely in-frame clones and lacks some. The top ten hold 2% to 2.5% of the sample, which has tens of thousands of clones, roughly 75% seen once. The material sequenced was PBMCs. The receptors here all came from a man aged 35-49 years in good health and CMV-seronegative. CDR3s include the opening cysteine and the closing phenylalanine or tryptophan. The order of the fields is V gene, clone size, J gene, D gene, CDR3 protein, CDR3 DNA. A D gene is named only where the DNA matches it firmly. Size values are once, few and many counts, or a class for expanded clones, and some rows have none.

v_call: TRBV9
clone_size: NA
j_call: TRBJ2-1
d_call: TRBD2
cdr3_aa: CASSEASGHNEQFF
cdr3_nt: TGTGCCAGCAGCGAGGCTAGCGGCCACAATGAGCAGTTCTTC

v_call: TRBV9
clone_size: NA
j_call: TRBJ2-3
d_call: TRBD2
cdr3_aa: CASSSRGGPIGTDTQYF
cdr3_nt: TGTGCCAGCAGCTCCCGGGGAGGGCCAATAGGCACAGATACGCAGTATTTT

v_call: TRBV13
clone_size: NA
j_call: TRBJ2-7
d_call: TRBD2
cdr3_aa: CASSPSGGFPYEQYF
cdr3_nt: TGTGCCAGCAGTCCTAGCGGGGGGTTTCCCTACGAGCAGTACTTC

v_call: TRBV23-1
clone_size: many
j_call: TRBJ1-1
d_call: TRBD1
cdr3_aa: CASRTGGPEAFF
cdr3_nt: TGCGCCAGCAGGACAGGGGGACCTGAAGCTTTCTTT

v_call: TRBV20-1
clone_size: NA
j_call: TRBJ2-7
d_call: NA
cdr3_aa: CSASSGDEQYF
cdr3_nt: TGCAGTGCTTCTTCAGGGGACGAGCAGTACTTC

v_call: TRBV7-6
clone_size: NA
j_call: TRBJ2-7
d_call: NA
cdr3_aa: CASSLGGDLSYEQYF
cdr3_nt: TGTGCCAGCAGCTTAGGAGGTGACCTATCCTACGAGCAGTACTTC

v_call: TRBV5-1
clone_size: once
j_call: TRBJ2-1
d_call: TRBD2
cdr3_aa: CASSRGLAQNNEQFF
cdr3_nt: TGCGCCAGCAGCCGCGGACTAGCGCAGAACAATGAGCAGTTCTTC

v_call: TRBV19
clone_size: few
j_call: TRBJ1-4
d_call: NA
cdr3_aa: CASRRGRDNEKLFF
cdr3_nt: TGTGCCAGTAGAAGGGGCAGGGATAATGAAAAACTGTTTTTT

v_call: TRBV29-1
clone_size: once
j_call: TRBJ2-2
d_call: NA
cdr3_aa: CSVVARSQTKHTGELFF
cdr3_nt: TGCAGCGTTGTCGCTCGGTCACAGACCAAACACACCGGGGAGCTGTTTTTT

v_call: TRBV6-1
clone_size: NA
j_call: TRBJ2-4
d_call: TRBD2
cdr3_aa: CASSEPGEGNIQYF
cdr3_nt: TGTGCCAGCAGTGAACCGGGGGAGGGTAACATTCAGTACTTC

v_call: TRBV5-1
clone_size: once
j_call: TRBJ1-1
d_call: TRBD1
cdr3_aa: CASSLAGQAGEAFF
cdr3_nt: TGCGCCAGCAGCTTGGCTGGACAGGCTGGTGAAGCTTTCTTT

v_call: TRBV4-1
clone_size: NA
j_call: TRBJ2-5
d_call: NA
cdr3_aa: CASSRGQSLQETQYF
cdr3_nt: TGCGCCAGCAGCCGAGGACAGTCCCTCCAAGAGACCCAGTACTTC

v_call: TRBV29-1
clone_size: NA
j_call: TRBJ1-3
d_call: NA
cdr3_aa: CSVVTGDFSGNTIYF
cdr3_nt: TGCAGCGTTGTAACGGGGGATTTCTCTGGAAACACCATATATTTT

v_call: TRBV28
clone_size: NA
j_call: TRBJ1-5
d_call: NA
cdr3_aa: CASSLSLNQPQHF
cdr3_nt: TGTGCCAGCAGTTTAAGCCTAAATCAGCCCCAGCATTTT

v_call: TRBV28
clone_size: NA
j_call: TRBJ1-5
d_call: NA
cdr3_aa: CASSLFGGASRPQHF
cdr3_nt: TGTGCCAGCAGTTTATTTGGCGGGGCCTCTAGGCCCCAGCATTTT

v_call: TRBV18
clone_size: few
j_call: TRBJ1-4
d_call: TRBD1
cdr3_aa: CASTWDSHNEKLFF
cdr3_nt: TGTGCCAGCACCTGGGACAGCCATAATGAAAAACTGTTTTTT

v_call: TRBV5-1
clone_size: NA
j_call: TRBJ1-1
d_call: TRBD1
cdr3_aa: CASSFLGTEGTEAFF
cdr3_nt: TGCGCCAGCAGCTTCCTCGGGACAGAGGGGACTGAAGCTTTCTTT

v_call: TRBV6-5
clone_size: NA
j_call: TRBJ1-4
d_call: TRBD1
cdr3_aa: CASTYNRGTNEKLFF
cdr3_nt: TGTGCCAGCACCTATAACAGGGGGACTAATGAAAAACTGTTTTTT

v_call: TRBV29-1
clone_size: NA
j_call: TRBJ1-4
d_call: NA
cdr3_aa: CSVVEGGGEKLFF
cdr3_nt: TGCAGCGTTGTGGAAGGGGGTGGAGAAAAACTGTTTTTT

v_call: TRBV2
clone_size: NA
j_call: TRBJ2-5
d_call: TRBD2
cdr3_aa: CASSSQGLASQETQYF
cdr3_nt: TGTGCCAGCAGTTCACAGGGACTAGCGAGCCAAGAGACCCAGTACTTC

v_call: TRBV28
clone_size: NA
j_call: TRBJ1-5
d_call: NA
cdr3_aa: CASTGGLLNQPQHF
cdr3_nt: TGTGCCAGCACCGGGGGACTTTTAAACCAGCCCCAGCATTTT

v_call: TRBV28
clone_size: NA
j_call: TRBJ1-4
d_call: TRBD1
cdr3_aa: CASRAPDRGKEKLFF
cdr3_nt: TGTGCCAGCAGGGCCCCTGACAGGGGGAAGGAAAAACTGTTTTTT

v_call: TRBV6-1
clone_size: few
j_call: TRBJ1-6
d_call: NA
cdr3_aa: CASSEVSRPRSPLHF
cdr3_nt: TGTGCCAGCAGTGAAGTTAGCCGGCCTCGATCACCCCTCCACTTT

v_call: TRBV30
clone_size: NA
j_call: TRBJ2-1
d_call: TRBD2
cdr3_aa: CAWSVLSSGSDEQFF
cdr3_nt: TGTGCCTGGAGTGTATTGTCTAGCGGGAGCGATGAGCAGTTCTTC